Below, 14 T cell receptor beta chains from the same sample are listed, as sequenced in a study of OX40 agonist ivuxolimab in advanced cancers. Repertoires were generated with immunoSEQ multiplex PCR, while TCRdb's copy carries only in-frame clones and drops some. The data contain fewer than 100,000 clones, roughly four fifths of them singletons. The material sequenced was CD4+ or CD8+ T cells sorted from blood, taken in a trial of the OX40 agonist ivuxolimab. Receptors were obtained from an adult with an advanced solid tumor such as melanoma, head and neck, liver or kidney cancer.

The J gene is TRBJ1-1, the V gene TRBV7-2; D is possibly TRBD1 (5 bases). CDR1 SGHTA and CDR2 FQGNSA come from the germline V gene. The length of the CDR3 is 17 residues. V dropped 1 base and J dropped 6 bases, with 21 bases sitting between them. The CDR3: CASSLGGVGGRISEAFF. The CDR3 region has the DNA TGTGCCAGCAGCTTAGGAGGGGTGGGCGGAAGGATCTCTGAAGCTTTCTTT.

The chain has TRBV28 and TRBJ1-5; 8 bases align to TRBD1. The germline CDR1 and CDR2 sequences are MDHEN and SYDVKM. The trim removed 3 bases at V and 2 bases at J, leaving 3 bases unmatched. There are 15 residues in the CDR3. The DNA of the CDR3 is TGTGCCAGCAGTTTTTCAGGGGGCGGCAATCAGCCCCAGCATTTT. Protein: CASSFSGGGNQPQHF.

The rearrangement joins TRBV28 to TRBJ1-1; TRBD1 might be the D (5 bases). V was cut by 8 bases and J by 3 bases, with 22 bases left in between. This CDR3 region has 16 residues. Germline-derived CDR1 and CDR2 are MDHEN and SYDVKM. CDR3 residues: CASPGPVHSGDTEAFF. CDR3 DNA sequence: TGTGCCAGCCCCGGGCCCGTCCACTCGGGGGACACTGAAGCTTTCTTT.

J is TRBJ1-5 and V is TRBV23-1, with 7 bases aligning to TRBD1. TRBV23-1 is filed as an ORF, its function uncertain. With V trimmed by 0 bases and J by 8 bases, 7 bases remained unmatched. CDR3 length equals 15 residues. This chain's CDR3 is CASSQSQRGREPQHF. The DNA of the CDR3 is TGCGCCAGCAGTCAATCCCAAAGGGGGCGGGAGCCCCAGCATTTT.

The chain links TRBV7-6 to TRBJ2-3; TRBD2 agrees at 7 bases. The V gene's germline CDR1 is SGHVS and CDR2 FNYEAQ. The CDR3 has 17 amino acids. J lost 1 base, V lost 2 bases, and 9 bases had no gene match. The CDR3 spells CASSLRFAAGRTDTQYF. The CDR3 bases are TGTGCCAGCAGCTTAAGGTTTGCAGCGGGGCGCACAGATACGCAGTATTTT.

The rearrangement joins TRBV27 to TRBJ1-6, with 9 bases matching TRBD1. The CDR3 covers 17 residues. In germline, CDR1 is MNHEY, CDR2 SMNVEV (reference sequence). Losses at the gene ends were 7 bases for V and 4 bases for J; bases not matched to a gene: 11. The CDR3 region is CASTRGTGISYNSPLHF. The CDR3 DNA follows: TGTGCCAGCACCCGCGGGACAGGGATCTCTTATAATTCACCCCTCCACTTT.

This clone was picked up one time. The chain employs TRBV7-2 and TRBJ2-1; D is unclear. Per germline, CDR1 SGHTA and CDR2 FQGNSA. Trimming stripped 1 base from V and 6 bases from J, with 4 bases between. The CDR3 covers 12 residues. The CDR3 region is CASSLVGNEQFF. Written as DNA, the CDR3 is TGTGCCAGCAGCTTAGTCGGCAATGAGCAGTTCTTC.

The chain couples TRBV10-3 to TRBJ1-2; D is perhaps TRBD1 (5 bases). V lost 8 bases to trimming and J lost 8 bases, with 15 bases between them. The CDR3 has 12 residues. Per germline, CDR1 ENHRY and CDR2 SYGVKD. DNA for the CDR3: TGTGCCATCTCATTCCAGGGAAAAGGCTACACCTTC. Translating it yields CAISFQGKGYTF.

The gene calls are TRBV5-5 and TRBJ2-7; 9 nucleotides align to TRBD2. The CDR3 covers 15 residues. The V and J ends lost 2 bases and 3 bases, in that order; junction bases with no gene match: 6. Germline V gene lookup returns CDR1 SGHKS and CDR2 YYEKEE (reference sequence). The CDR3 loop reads CASSFRLADNYEQYV. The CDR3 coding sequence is TGTGCCAGCAGCTTTAGACTAGCGGACAACTACGAGCAGTACGTC.

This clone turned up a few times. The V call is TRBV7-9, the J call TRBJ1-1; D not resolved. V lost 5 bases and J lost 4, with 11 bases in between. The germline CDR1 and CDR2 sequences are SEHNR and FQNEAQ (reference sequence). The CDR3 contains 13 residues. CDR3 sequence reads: CASSRGVGTEAFF. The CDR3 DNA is TGTGCCAGCAGCCGCGGCGTCGGCACTGAAGCTTTCTTT.

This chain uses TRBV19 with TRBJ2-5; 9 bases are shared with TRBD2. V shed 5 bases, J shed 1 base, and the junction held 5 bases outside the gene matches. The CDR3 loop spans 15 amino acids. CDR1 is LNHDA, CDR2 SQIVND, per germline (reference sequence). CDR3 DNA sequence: TGTGCCAGTAGTCTTAGCGGGAGCGGCCAAGAGACCCAGTACTTC. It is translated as CASSLSGSGQETQYF.

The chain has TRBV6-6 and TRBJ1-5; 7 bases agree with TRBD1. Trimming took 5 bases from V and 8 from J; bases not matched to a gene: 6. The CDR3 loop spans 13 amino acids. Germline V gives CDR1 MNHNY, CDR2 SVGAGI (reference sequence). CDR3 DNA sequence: TGTGCCAGCAGTCAACAGGGGTGGGAGCCCCAGCATTTT. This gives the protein CASSQQGWEPQHF.

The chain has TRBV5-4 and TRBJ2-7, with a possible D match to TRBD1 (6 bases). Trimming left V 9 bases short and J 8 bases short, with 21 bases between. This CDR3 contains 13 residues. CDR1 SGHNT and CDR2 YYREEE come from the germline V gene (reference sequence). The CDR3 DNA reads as TGTGCCATTCTGCTTCCCGGACAGATAAAGCAGTACTTC. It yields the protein CAILLPGQIKQYF.

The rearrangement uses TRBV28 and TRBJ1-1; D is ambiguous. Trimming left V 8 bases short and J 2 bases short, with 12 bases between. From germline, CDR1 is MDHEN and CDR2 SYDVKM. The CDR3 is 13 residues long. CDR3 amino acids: CASWHRLNTEAFF. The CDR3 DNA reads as TGTGCCAGCTGGCACAGATTAAACACTGAAGCTTTCTTT.